This entry is about one TCR beta chain. The data are from a study of shared clonotypes between healthy human individuals. Study at large: Plates per donor: three CD4 naive, three CD4 memory, two CD8 naive, one CD8 memory.

Terminally differentiated effector memory CD45RA+ cells were left out of the naive CD8 fraction, which was CD45RO-negative and positively selected for CCR7. Recent vaccinations or acute infections were absent in the healthy HIV-negative adult donors. The donor cohort consisted entirely of Caucasian adults residing in Nashville, Tennessee. As handled by the study authors: ImmunoSEQ yielded junction-only sequences lacking quality scores, so filtering differed. Clones were read by immunoSEQ multiplex PCR, and TCRdb kept only the in-frame ones, dropping some. V and J calls and clone size follow that table, whereas D and trimming were derived from the DNA. This table holds millions of clones, about 92% found once. The clonotype was recovered from a young man in good health. Some clones in this sample may be carry-over from other donors' samples. Sequencing input: naive CD8+ T cells from PBMCs.

The DNA of the CDR3 is TGTGCCAGCAGCCCGGGACTCCGTAACAATGAGCAGTTCTTC. This gives the protein CASSPGLRNNEQFF. The chain combines TRBV7-2 with TRBJ2-1; possibly TRBD2 for D (6 bases). The CDR3 spans 14 residues. CDR1 and CDR2 from the germline V gene are SGHTA and FQGNSA. Between the trimmed V and J ends, which lost 5 bases and 5 bases, there was a span of 13 bases.